This T cell receptor (beta chain) was observed in a study of T cell responses to AZD1222 COVID-19 vaccine. Only in-frame clones appear in the TCRdb table, and some are missing; sequencing was by immunoSEQ multiplex PCR. The sample includes 250,000 to 300,000 clones, 90% to 95% of them seen just once. About this clone: The antigen is unknown.

Findings and caveats of the study: Clonal diversity was possibly underestimated, and white British individuals and females predominated among donors. Within unmutated variant regions lay the reported targets of nearly half of spike-specific TCRs. Among those given AZD1222, only 6 or 7 were seropositive at baseline. The study found vaccine-associated CD4 TCRs spanning spike, dominant at 160-218 and 743-854.

The sequence was obtained from an adult who received the AZD1222 COVID-19 vaccine. The specimen comprised peripheral blood, sampled 28 days after the second AZD1222 dose.

DNA of the CDR3: TGTGCCAGCAGCCTCCGGCCCGGGGAGCAGTTCTTC. Its translation: CASSLRPGEQFF. The chain employs TRBV7-3 and TRBJ2-1; D uncertain. Trimming left V 5 bases short and J 10 bases short, with 12 bases between. The CDR3 is 12 residues long. CDR1 and CDR2 (germline): SGHTA, FQGTGA.